A single sample is the source of the 32 T cell receptor beta chains below, sequenced in a study of T cells in Graves' hyperthyroidism and ophthalmopathy. Researchers took RNA transcripts and amplified the TCR beta CDR3 regions from them. The TCR CDR3 was amplified in a first-round RT-PCR using the HTBI primer set. TCRdb passed the multiplex PCR reads through MiXCR, listing each CDR3 protein once. The sample records approximately 740,000 distinct CDR3 sequences, approximately 15% being singletons. The material sequenced was blood. The receptor set was obtained from a woman aged 18-30 years with Graves' hyperthyroidism.

This chain uses TRBV9 with TRBJ2-1; 7 nucleotides match TRBD2. Trimming took 3 bases from V and 9 from J; bases not matched to a gene: 9. Germline loops: CDR1 SGDLS, CDR2 YYNGEE. The CDR3 is 14 amino acids. The CDR3 DNA is TGTGCCAGCAGCGCCAGAGGGAGGGCCAGTGAGCAGTTCTTC. It translates to CASSARGRASEQFF. Full variable domain (remainder filled in from reference TRBV9 and TRBJ2-1): DSGVTQTPKHLITATGQRVTLRCSPRSGDLSVYWYQQSLDQGLQFLIQYYNGEERAKGNILERFSAQQFPDLHSELNLSSLELGDSALYFCASSARGRASEQFFGPGTRLTVL.

This clonotype was detected a few times. The chain has TRBV12-3 or TRBV12-4 and TRBJ2-7; no definite D call. Trimming left V 4 bases short and J 0 bases short, with 13 bases between. The CDR3 has 15 residues. CDR3 nucleotides: TGTGCCAGCAGTTCACAGCGCGGTATCTCCTACGAGCAGTACTTC. It specifies CASSSQRGISYEQYF.

In its sample, this clonotype was seen many times. The V and J genes are TRBV28 and TRBJ2-7; D is unresolved. The CDR3 has 15 amino acids. V was cut by 4 bases and J by 6 bases, with 19 bases left in between. Germline V gene sequence: CDR1 MDHEN, CDR2 SYDVKM. This chain's CDR3 is CASSSLMYQDSEQYF. The CDR3 nucleotides are TGTGCCAGCAGTTCCTTGATGTACCAGGATAGCGAGCAGTACTTC.

This clonotype was found a few times. A much larger clone sits a single nucleotide away, making a read error possible. The chain carries TRBV11-2 and TRBJ1-1; TRBD1 matches 9 bases. CDR1 and CDR2 (germline): SGHAT, FQNNGV. J was trimmed by 7 bases and V by 4 bases; bases with no gene match: 13. The CDR3 sequence is 16 residues long. As DNA, the CDR3 is TGTGCCAGCAGCTCAAGTTTTTGGGACAGGGCTGGTGAAGCTTTCTTT. It codes for CASSSSFWDRAGEAFF.

This clonotype was seen ten or more times. This chain links TRBV28 with TRBJ2-6, with D perhaps given as TRBD1 or TRBD2 (6 bases each). Germline values: CDR1 MDHEN, CDR2 SYDVKM. This CDR3 is built from 15 residues. Trimming took 7 bases from V and 4 from J, leaving 14 bases between them. Here the CDR3 reads CASTQGGTGANVLTF. The DNA of the CDR3 is TGTGCCAGCACCCAAGGGGGGACCGGGGCCAACGTCCTGACTTTC.

Ten or more counts support this clonotype. The CDR3 sequence is CSAPWHTGELFF. The CDR3, as DNA: TGCAGTGCTCCGTGGCACACCGGGGAGCTGTTTTTT. The chain has TRBV20-1 and TRBJ2-2, with D hard to call. Trimming left V 5 bases short and J 3 bases short, with 7 bases between. Germline V gene lookup returns CDR1 DFQATT and CDR2 SNEGSKA (reference sequence). The CDR3 contains 12 residues.

This clonotype turned up a few times. This chain links TRBV7-6 with TRBJ1-6, with 9 bases lining up with TRBD1. The CDR3 contains 16 residues. The V and J ends lost 5 bases and 7 bases, in that order; junction bases with no gene match: 9. Germline-derived CDR1 and CDR2 are SGHVS and FNYEAQ. Here the CDR3 DNA reads TGTGCCAGCAGCCATCACAGGGGGCTGGGAAATTCACCCCTCCACTTT. Translation gives CASSHHRGLGNSPLHF.

This clonotype was counted a few times. The chain combines TRBV11-2 with TRBJ2-7; maybe TRBD2 (6 bases). The length of the CDR3 is 13 residues. V lost 5 bases to trimming and J lost 5 bases, with 13 bases between them. Per the germline V gene, CDR1 is SGHAT and CDR2 is FQNNGV. Written as DNA, the CDR3 is TGTGCCAGCAGCCCCAGAAGGGAGGACGAGCAGTACTTC. As protein: CASSPRREDEQYF.

In regard to this clonotype: At one end the junction does not follow the germline gene, possibly because of a read error. This chain connects TRBV20-1 to TRBJ2-5; tentative D call: TRBD2 (6 bases). This CDR3 contains 12 residues. Germline CDR1 and CDR2: DFQATT and SNEGSKA (reference sequence). The DNA of the CDR3 is TGTGCCGGGACTTTTCAACCGGAGACCCAGTACTTC. This encodes CAGTFQPETQYF.

This clonotype was counted ten times or more. The chain uses TRBV20-1 and TRBJ2-1; D possibly corresponds to TRBD2 (5 bases). Germline values: CDR1 DFQATT, CDR2 SNEGSKA (reference sequence). The CDR3 covers 14 residues. With 8 bases removed from V and 0 bases from J, the gap between germline ends came to 14 bases. The CDR3 here is CSTPQRSSYNEQFF. The DNA for the CDR3 is TGCAGTACCCCCCAGCGGAGCTCCTACAATGAGCAGTTCTTC.

The table lists this clonotype with a few counts. The chain joins TRBV20-1 to TRBJ1-1; the D is unclear. Germline V gives CDR1 DFQATT, CDR2 SNEGSKA (reference sequence). V was cut by 2 bases and J by 1 base, with 5 bases left in between. This CDR3 has 12 amino acids. This chain's CDR3 is CSARNTNTEAFF. DNA of the CDR3: TGCAGTGCTAGAAACACGAACACTGAAGCTTTCTTT.

This clonotype was seen many times. CDR3 DNA sequence: TGTGCCAGCAGCCCTAGCGGGGGCGGGAGGCTCAATGAGCAGTTCTTC. This sequence encodes CASSPSGGGRLNEQFF. The rearrangement joins TRBV7-9 to TRBJ2-1; the match to TRBD2 covers 10 bases. Germline V gives CDR1 SEHNR, CDR2 FQNEAQ (reference sequence). The CDR3 contains 16 residues. V shed 5 bases, J shed 6 bases, and the junction held 10 bases outside the gene matches.

The chain carries TRBV10-1 and TRBJ2-1; D perhaps matches TRBD1 (5 bases). This CDR3 has 17 amino acids. V lost 4 bases and J lost 0, with 16 bases in between. CDR1 and CDR2 (germline): WNHNN, SYGVQD (reference sequence). The CDR3 reads CASSALGQERSYNEQFF. The DNA for the CDR3 is TGCGCCAGCAGTGCTCTGGGGCAGGAGCGCTCCTACAATGAGCAGTTCTTC.

This clonotype occurred many times. This chain joins TRBV24-1 and TRBJ2-1; D unclear. Germline assignment: CDR1 KGHDR and CDR2 SFDVKD. Deletions cut 6 bases from V and 0 bases from J, with 5 bases between. This CDR3 region has 13 residues. Written as DNA, the CDR3 is TGTGCCACCAGTCCAGACTCCTACAATGAGCAGTTCTTC. Protein sequence: CATSPDSYNEQFF.

Ten or more counts support this clonotype. The rearrangement uses TRBV2 and TRBJ1-1; 8 bases map to TRBD1. The CDR3 has 15 residues. The germline gives CDR1 SNHLY, CDR2 FYNNEI. V lost 4 bases and J lost 4; bases outside the gene matches: 8. In DNA form, the CDR3 reads TGTGCCAGCAGTGTCCGGACAGGGACAGGCACTGAAGCTTTCTTT. Protein sequence: CASSVRTGTGTEAFF. Full variable domain (missing parts from reference TRBV2 and TRBJ1-1): EPEVTQTPSHQVTQMGQEVILRCVPISNHLYFYWYRQILGQKVEFLVSFYNNEISEKSEIFDDQFSVERPDGSNFTLKIRSTKLEDSAMYFCASSVRTGTGTEAFFGQGTRLTVV.

About this clonotype itself: A much bigger clone sits one base away, suggesting this may be a read error. The rearrangement joins TRBV28 to TRBJ1-2; the D is unclear. The CDR3 is made up of 14 amino acids. Trimming took 7 bases from V and 4 from J, leaving 16 bases between them. CDR1 and CDR2 (germline): MDHEN, SYDVKM. The CDR3 coding sequence is TGTGCCAGCACCACCGCTAGGGAGGGCTATGGCTACACCTTC. Translation: CASTTAREGYGYTF.

On this clonotype: Being one base from a much bigger clone, this may be a read error. V is TRBV9 and J is TRBJ1-2; 9 bases map to TRBD1. The V segment lost 3 bases and the J segment 7 bases; nucleotides outside the gene matches: 7. CDR1 and CDR2 (germline): SGDLS, YYNGEE. The CDR3 consists of 14 residues. The CDR3 loop is CASSAQDRGLGYTF. CDR3 DNA: TGTGCCAGCAGCGCCCAGGACAGGGGTCTTGGCTACACCTTC.

Only a few counts were recorded for this clonotype. V gene TRBV4-1 combines with J gene TRBJ2-2; no definite D call. Germline CDR1 is MGHRA and CDR2 is YSYEKL. The V end was cut by 4 bases, the J end by 0 bases, with 18 bases between. The CDR3 is 18 amino acids. Here the CDR3 reads CASSLPPPTQTNTGELFF. CDR3 nucleotide sequence: TGCGCCAGCAGCCTACCCCCCCCGACTCAAACGAACACCGGGGAGCTGTTTTTT.

There are a few counts of this clonotype. A junction end diverges from the germline sequence, so it may reflect a read error. For the CDR3, the DNA is TGTGCCAGCAGTGAAAGGACGGCCTACAATGGGCAGTTCTTC. Residues: CASSERTAYNGQFF. The chain has TRBV2 and TRBJ2-1; D uncertain. Per germline, CDR1 SNHLY and CDR2 FYNNEI. This CDR3 is 14 amino acids long.

This clonotype has only a few counts. The chain is built from TRBV30 and TRBJ1-1; D possibly corresponds to TRBD1 (6 bases). Per germline, CDR1 GTSNPN and CDR2 SVGIG (reference sequence). This CDR3 spans 10 amino acids. Trimming left V 4 bases short and J 8 bases short, with 8 bases between. The CDR3 DNA reads as TGTGCCTGGAACAGGGAGGAAGCTTTCTTT. It is translated as CAWNREEAFF.

Only a few counts were recorded for this clonotype. V and J are TRBV28 and TRBJ2-3; D uncertain. This CDR3 region has 14 residues. Germline assignment: CDR1 MDHEN and CDR2 SYDVKM. The V end lost 3 bases, the J end lost 12 bases, and 19 bases lay between the germline ends. The chain's CDR3 is CASSFPPGVGSQYF. The CDR3 region has the DNA TGTGCCAGCAGTTTCCCTCCCGGCGTGGGATCCCAGTATTTT.

This clonotype was seen a handful of times. The chain has TRBV29-1 and TRBJ1-1; unclear D gene. V shed 7 bases and J shed 6 bases, with 18 bases lying between them. The CDR3 consists of 13 residues. Per germline, CDR1 SQVTM and CDR2 ANQGSEA. Here the CDR3 reads CSGQRLPMAEAFF. CDR3 sequence (DNA): TGCAGCGGTCAGCGTCTTCCGATGGCTGAAGCTTTCTTT.

This clonotype was detected a few times. The chain is built from TRBV7-9 and TRBJ1-5; maybe TRBD1 (5 bases). CDR1 and CDR2 (germline): SEHNR, FQNEAQ (reference sequence). This CDR3 contains 15 residues. V shed 5 bases and J shed 5 bases, with 16 bases lying between them. The CDR3 region has the DNA TGTGCCAGCAGCCTAGGGACCGCTATTTATCAGCCCCAGCATTTT. Translating gives CASSLGTAIYQPQHF.

This clonotype was observed many times. The chain is built from TRBV11-3 and TRBJ2-1; 7 bases are shared with TRBD1. The germline CDR1 and CDR2 sequences are SGHNT and YENEEA. V lost 3 bases and J lost 8; bases outside the gene matches: 10. The CDR3 loop spans 15 amino acids. Written as DNA, the CDR3 is TGTGCCAGCAGCTTCTTTAGGGACACAGGGGATGAGCAGTTCTTC. Its translation: CASSFFRDTGDEQFF. Combining the CDR3 with reference TRBV11-3 and TRBJ2-1 gives the whole variable domain EAGVVQSPRYKIIEKKQPVAFWCNPISGHNTLYWYLQNLGQGPELLIRYENEEAVDDSQLPKDRFSAERLKGVDSTLKIQPAELGDSAVYLCASSFFRDTGDEQFFGPGTRLTVL.

A remark on this clonotype: A much larger clone differs from this one at a single base, so this may be a read error. This chain joins TRBV28 and TRBJ2-2; either TRBD1 or TRBD2 may supply D (5 bases each). Trimming removed 3 bases from V and 3 bases from J, with 11 bases in between. The CDR3 consists of 15 residues. CDR1 is MDHEN, CDR2 SYDVKM, per germline. The CDR3 region has the DNA TGTGCCAGCAGTTTCGGGACCCCGGACACCGGGGAGCTGTTTTTT. It yields the protein CASSFGTPDTGELFF.

This clonotype was seen a handful of times. V usage is TRBV4-1 and J usage is TRBJ2-1; TRBD2 matches 14 bases. The CDR3 spans 20 residues. Germline values: CDR1 MGHRA, CDR2 YSYEKL. Unmatched junction bases numbered 11, after V lost 3 bases and J lost 1 base. The CDR3 DNA is TGCGCCAGCAGCCACGGGACTAGCGGGAGCGCCGCGGGATCCTACAATGAGCAGTTCTTC. Its protein is CASSHGTSGSAAGSYNEQFF.

CDR3 bases: TGCGCCAGCAGCCAAGTGATCTTGGAAGGGACTAGCCCCTGGGAGCTGTTTTTT. It is translated as CASSQVILEGTSPWELFF. The chain couples TRBV4-3 to TRBJ2-2, with 9 positions matching TRBD2. The CDR3 has 18 residues. The V gene's germline CDR1 is LGHNA and CDR2 YSLEER. V lost 1 base, J lost 9 bases, and 15 bases stayed unmatched.

This chain uses TRBV7-9 with TRBJ2-3, with unresolved D. Trimming removed 8 bases at V and 6 bases at J, with 9 bases between. Germline V lookup: CDR1 SEHNR, CDR2 FQNEAQ (reference sequence). This CDR3 contains 11 residues. CDR3 residues: CASRIADTQYF. CDR3 bases: TGTGCCAGCCGAATCGCGGATACGCAGTATTTT.

The V gene is TRBV5-5, the J gene TRBJ2-1, with 9 bases matching TRBD1. The ends lost 4 bases at V and 7 bases at J; junction bases unmatched: 18. The CDR3 runs to 18 residues. Germline V gene sequence: CDR1 SGHKS, CDR2 YYEKEE (reference sequence). CDR3 region: CASSTVPLRTGVGNEQFF. CDR3 sequence (DNA): TGTGCCAGCAGCACCGTACCCCTTCGGACAGGGGTGGGAAATGAGCAGTTCTTC.

This clonotype was seen many times. The CDR3 DNA reads as TGTGCCAGCAGTTTCAGTTGGGTAAGCGGGAGTAACCACGAGCAGTACTTC. Protein: CASSFSWVSGSNHEQYF. V and J are TRBV12-3 or TRBV12-4 and TRBJ2-7, with TRBD2 matching 8 bases. CDR3 length: 17 residues. The V and J ends lost 3 bases and 5 bases, in that order; junction bases with no gene match: 15.

This clonotype occurred many times. This chain uses TRBV24-1 with TRBJ2-1; 8 bases are shared with TRBD1. Trimming removed 4 bases from V and 5 bases from J; junction bases left unmatched: 12. The V gene's germline CDR1 is KGHDR and CDR2 SFDVKD. The CDR3 covers 17 residues. The CDR3 loop is CATSDLASGGSDNEQFF. The CDR3 DNA reads TGTGCCACCAGTGACCTTGCTTCAGGGGGCAGCGACAATGAGCAGTTCTTC.

Ten or more counts support this clonotype. The rearrangement uses TRBV11-3 and TRBJ2-1; 14 nucleotides agree with TRBD2. This CDR3 region has 16 residues. The germline CDR1 and CDR2 sequences are SGHNT and YENEEA. The junction had 6 bases not matched to a gene; V was cut back by 5 bases and J by 6 bases. The CDR3 protein is CASSLYGTSGSNEQFF. CDR3 DNA: TGTGCCAGCAGCCTCTACGGGACTAGCGGGAGCAATGAGCAGTTCTTC.